This T cell receptor beta chain came from a study of regulatory T cells in long-lasting Graves disease. Building of the TCR beta libraries involved iRepertoire HTBI primers and Arm-PCR of CDR3 regions. TCRdb re-called the multiplex PCR reads through MiXCR, storing one row per CDR3 protein. The table includes about 620,000 distinct CDR3 sequences, 15% to 20% detected once. The time point here: newly diagnosed GD, antithyroid drugs for less than 3 months. The TCR library used RNA extracted from PBMCs. The count of this clonotype is one. Its matching antigen is unknown. This CDR3 comprises 14 residues. Germline values: CDR1 MNHEY, CDR2 SMNVEV (reference sequence). The V end was cut by 7 bases, the J end by 10 bases, with 17 bases between. General study findings and limits: Accuracy could have been hurt by small sample size.

This sample also belongs to another study, concerning T cells in Graves' hyperthyroidism and ophthalmopathy. That paper states: Diagnosing involved the use of clinical symptoms, serum thyroxine and TRAb, thyroid ultrasound and orbital computed tomography. In validation, the model predicted ophthalmopathy. These predictions came a median roughly six months before onset.

The specimen was peripheral blood mononuclear cells (PBMCs), collected at new diagnosis, from a patient treated with antithyroid drugs. The source of this sequence is a woman in her 30s with Graves disease. This chain joins TRBV27 and TRBJ1-6; D is unclear. The CDR3 DNA sequence: TGTGCCAGCACCTCCAAAGGAGATATATCACCCCTCCACTTT. Translation gives CASTSKGDISPLHF.